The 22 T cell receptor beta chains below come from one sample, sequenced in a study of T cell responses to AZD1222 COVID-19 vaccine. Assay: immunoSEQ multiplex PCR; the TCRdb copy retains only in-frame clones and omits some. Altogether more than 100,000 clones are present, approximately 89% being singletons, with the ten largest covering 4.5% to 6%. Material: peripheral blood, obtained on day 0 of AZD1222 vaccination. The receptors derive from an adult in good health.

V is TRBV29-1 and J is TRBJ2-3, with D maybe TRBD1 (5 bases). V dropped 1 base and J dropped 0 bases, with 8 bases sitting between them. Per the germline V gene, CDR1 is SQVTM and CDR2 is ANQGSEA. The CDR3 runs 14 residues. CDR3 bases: TGCAGCGTTGAAGGGGGCTGGAGCACAGATACGCAGTATTTT. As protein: CSVEGGWSTDTQYF.

CDR3 DNA: TGTGCCAGCAAATCGACAAATGAAGCTTTCTTT. This encodes CASKSTNEAFF. The chain carries TRBV6-5 and TRBJ1-1; D remains unclear. V lost 7 bases to trimming and J lost 7 bases, with 10 bases between them. Per the germline V gene, CDR1 is MNHEY and CDR2 is SVGAGI. This CDR3 is 11 amino acids long.

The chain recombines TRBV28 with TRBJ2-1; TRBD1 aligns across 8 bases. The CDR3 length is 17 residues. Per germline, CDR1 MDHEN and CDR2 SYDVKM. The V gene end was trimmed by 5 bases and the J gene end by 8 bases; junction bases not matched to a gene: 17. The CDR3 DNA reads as TGTGCCAGCAGTCCCCACCCGGGACAGGTTAGGTCGGATGAGCAGTTCTTC. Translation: CASSPHPGQVRSDEQFF.

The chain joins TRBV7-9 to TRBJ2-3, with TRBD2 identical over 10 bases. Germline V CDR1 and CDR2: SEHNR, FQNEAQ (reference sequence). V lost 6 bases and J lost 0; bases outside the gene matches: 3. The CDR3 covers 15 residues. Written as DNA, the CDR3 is TGTGCCAGCAGGTTGGGACTAGCGAGCACAGATACGCAGTATTTT. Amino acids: CASRLGLASTDTQYF.

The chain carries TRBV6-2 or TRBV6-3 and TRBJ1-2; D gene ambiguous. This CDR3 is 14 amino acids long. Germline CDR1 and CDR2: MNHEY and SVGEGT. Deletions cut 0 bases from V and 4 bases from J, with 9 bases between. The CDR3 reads CASSYSTALYGYTF. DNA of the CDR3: TGTGCCAGCAGTTACTCTACGGCGCTCTATGGCTACACCTTC.

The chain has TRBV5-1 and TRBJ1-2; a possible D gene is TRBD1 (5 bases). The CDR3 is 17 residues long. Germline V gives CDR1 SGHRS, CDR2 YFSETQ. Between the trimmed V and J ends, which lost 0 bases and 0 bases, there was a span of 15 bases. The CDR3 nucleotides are TGCGCCAGCAGCTTGGATACCAGGGCGAAAGCTAACTATGGCTACACCTTC. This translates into CASSLDTRAKANYGYTF. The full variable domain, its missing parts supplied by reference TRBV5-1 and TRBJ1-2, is KAGVTQTPRYLIKTRGQQVTLSCSPISGHRSVSWYQQTPGQGLQFLFEYFSETQRNKGNFPGRFSGRQFSNSRSEMNVSTLELGDSALYLCASSLDTRAKANYGYTFGSGTRLTVV.

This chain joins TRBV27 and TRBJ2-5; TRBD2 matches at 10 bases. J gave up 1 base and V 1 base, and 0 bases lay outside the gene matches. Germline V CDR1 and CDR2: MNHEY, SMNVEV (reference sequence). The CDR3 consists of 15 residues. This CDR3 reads CASSLWTSGQETQYF. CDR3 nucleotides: TGTGCCAGCAGTTTATGGACTAGCGGCCAAGAGACCCAGTACTTC.

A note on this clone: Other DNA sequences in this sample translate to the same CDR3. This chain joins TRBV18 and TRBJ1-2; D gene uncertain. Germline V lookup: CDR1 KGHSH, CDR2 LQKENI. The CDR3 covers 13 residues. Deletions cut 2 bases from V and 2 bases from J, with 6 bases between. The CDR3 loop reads CASSPGPNYGYTF. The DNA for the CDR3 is TGTGCCAGCTCACCAGGGCCGAACTATGGCTACACCTTC.

The CDR3 loop is CASSYGQGRNNEQFF. The CDR3 DNA reads TGTGCCAGCAGCTACGGACAGGGGAGGAACAATGAGCAGTTCTTC. The rearrangement links TRBV5-5 to TRBJ2-1, with 9 nucleotides matching TRBD1. The V gene's germline CDR1 is SGHKS and CDR2 YYEKEE (reference sequence). This CDR3 region has 15 residues. V dropped 3 bases and J dropped 5; count of bases not matched to a gene: 6.

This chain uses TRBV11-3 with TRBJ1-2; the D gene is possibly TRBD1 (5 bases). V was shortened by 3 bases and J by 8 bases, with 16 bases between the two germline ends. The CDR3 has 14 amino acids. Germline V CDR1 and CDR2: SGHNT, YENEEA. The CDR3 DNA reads TGTGCCAGCAGCTTTCCGCAGGGACTTTTCGGCTACACCTTC. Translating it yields CASSFPQGLFGYTF.

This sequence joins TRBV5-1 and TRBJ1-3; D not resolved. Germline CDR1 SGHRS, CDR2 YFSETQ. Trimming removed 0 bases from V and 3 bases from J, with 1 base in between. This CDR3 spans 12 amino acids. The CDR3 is CASSLGGNTIYF. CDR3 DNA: TGCGCCAGCAGCTTGGGTGGAAACACCATATATTTT.

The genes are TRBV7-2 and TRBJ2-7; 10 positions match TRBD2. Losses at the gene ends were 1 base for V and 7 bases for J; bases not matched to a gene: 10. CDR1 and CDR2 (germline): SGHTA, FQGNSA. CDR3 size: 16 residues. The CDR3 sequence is CASSLDGAGGPREQYF. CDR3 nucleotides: TGTGCCAGCAGCTTAGATGGAGCGGGGGGGCCTCGAGAGCAGTACTTC. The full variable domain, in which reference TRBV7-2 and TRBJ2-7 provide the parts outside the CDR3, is GAGVSQSPSNKVTEKGKDVELRCDPISGHTALYWYRQSLGQGLEFLIYFQGNSAPDKSGLPSDRFSAERTGGSVSTLTIQRTQQEDSAVYLCASSLDGAGGPREQYFGPGTRLTVT.

In nucleotides, the CDR3 is TGTGCCATCGACTACATGGGAACTAATGAAAAACTGTTTTTT. Its translation: CAIDYMGTNEKLFF. This chain links TRBV6-6 with TRBJ1-4; D unresolved. V was pared by 10 bases and J by 1 base, with 13 bases between. Germline V gives CDR1 MNHNY, CDR2 SVGAGI (reference sequence). CDR3 length: 14 amino acids.

CDR3 nucleotides: TGTGCCAGCAGCATCGGACAGGGGGCCCGTAATGAAAAACTGTTTTTT. Its protein is CASSIGQGARNEKLFF. The rearrangement uses TRBV7-8 and TRBJ1-4; 11 positions agree with TRBD1. The CDR3 extends over 16 amino acids. Unmatched junction bases numbered 6, after V lost 5 bases and J lost 4 bases. The V gene's germline CDR1 is SGHVS and CDR2 FQNEAQ. Together with reference TRBV7-8 and TRBJ1-4, the CDR3 gives the full variable domain: GAGVSQSPRYKVAKRGQDVALRCDPISGHVSLFWYQQALGQGPEFLTYFQNEAQLDKSGLPSDRFFAERPEGSVSTLKIQRTQQEDSAVYLCASSIGQGARNEKLFFGSGTQLSVL.

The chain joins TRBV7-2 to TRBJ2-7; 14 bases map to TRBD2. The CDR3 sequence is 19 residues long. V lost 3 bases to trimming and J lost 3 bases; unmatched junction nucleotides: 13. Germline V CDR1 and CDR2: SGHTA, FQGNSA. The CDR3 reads CASSLRLAGGPALFYEQYF. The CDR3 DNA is TGTGCCAGCAGCTTGAGACTAGCGGGGGGGCCTGCGCTTTTCTACGAGCAGTACTTC. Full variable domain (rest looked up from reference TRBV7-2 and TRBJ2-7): GAGVSQSPSNKVTEKGKDVELRCDPISGHTALYWYRQSLGQGLEFLIYFQGNSAPDKSGLPSDRFSAERTGGSVSTLTIQRTQQEDSAVYLCASSLRLAGGPALFYEQYFGPGTRLTVT.

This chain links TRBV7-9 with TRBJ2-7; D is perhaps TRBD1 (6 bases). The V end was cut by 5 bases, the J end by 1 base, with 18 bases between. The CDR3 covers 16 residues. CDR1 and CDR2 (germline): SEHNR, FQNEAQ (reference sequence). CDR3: CASSASSSGTSYEQYF. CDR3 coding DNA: TGTGCCAGCAGCGCGTCTTCTTCCGGGACATCCTACGAGCAGTACTTC.

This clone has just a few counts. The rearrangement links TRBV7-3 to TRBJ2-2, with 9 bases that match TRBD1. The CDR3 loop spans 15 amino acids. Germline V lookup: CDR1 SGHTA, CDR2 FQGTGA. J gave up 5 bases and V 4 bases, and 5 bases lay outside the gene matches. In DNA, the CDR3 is TGTGCCAGCAGCTCCTCGACAGGGGGGACCGGGGAGCTGTTTTTT. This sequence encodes CASSSSTGGTGELFF.

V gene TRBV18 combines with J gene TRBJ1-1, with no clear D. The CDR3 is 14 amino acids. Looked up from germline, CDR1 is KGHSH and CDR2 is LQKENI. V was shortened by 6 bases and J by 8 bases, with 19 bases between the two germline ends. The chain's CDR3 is CASSQATMKEEAFF. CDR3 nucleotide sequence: TGTGCCAGCTCGCAGGCTACCATGAAAGAGGAAGCTTTCTTT.

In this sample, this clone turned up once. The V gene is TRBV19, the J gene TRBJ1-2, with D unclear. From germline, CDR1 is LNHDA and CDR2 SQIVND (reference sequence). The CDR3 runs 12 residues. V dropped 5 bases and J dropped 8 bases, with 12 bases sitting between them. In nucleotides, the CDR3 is TGTGCCAGTAGTGTCACCCTTAAGGGCTACACCTTC. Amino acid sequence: CASSVTLKGYTF.

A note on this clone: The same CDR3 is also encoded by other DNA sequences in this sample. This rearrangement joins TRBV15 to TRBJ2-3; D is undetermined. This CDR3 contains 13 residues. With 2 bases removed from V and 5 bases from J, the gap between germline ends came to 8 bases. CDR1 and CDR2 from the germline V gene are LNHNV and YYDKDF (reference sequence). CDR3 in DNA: TGTGCCACCAGCAGAACCCTAGTAGATACGCAGTATTTT. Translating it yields CATSRTLVDTQYF.

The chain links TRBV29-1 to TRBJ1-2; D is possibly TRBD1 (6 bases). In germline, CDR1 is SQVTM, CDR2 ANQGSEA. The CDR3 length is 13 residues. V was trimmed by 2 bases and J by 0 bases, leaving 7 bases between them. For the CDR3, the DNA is TGCAGCGTTGAAACAGGGTCTAACTATGGCTACACCTTC. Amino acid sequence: CSVETGSNYGYTF.

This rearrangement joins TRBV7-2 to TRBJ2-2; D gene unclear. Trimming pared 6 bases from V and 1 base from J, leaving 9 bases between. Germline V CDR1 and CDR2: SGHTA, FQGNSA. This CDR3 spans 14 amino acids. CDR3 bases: TGTGCCAGCAGTCTTCGAATGAACACCGGGGAGCTGTTTTTT. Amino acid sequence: CASSLRMNTGELFF.